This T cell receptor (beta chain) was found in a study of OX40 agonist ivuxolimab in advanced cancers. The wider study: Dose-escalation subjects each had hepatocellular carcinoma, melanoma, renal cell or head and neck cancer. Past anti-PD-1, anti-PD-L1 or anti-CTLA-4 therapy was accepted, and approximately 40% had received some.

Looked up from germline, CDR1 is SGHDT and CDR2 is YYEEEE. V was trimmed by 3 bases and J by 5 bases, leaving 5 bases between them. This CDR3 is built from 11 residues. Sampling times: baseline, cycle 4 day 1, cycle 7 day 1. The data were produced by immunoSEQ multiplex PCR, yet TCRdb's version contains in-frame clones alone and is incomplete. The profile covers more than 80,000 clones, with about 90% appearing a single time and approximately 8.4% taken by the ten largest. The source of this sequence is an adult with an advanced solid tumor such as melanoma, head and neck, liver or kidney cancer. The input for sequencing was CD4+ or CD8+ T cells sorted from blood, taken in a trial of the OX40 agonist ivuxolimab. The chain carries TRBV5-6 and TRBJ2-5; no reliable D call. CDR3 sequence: CASSSWETQYF. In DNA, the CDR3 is TGTGCCAGCAGCTCCTGGGAGACCCAGTACTTC.